Reported below is one T cell receptor beta chain. The antigen is unknown. These data come from a study of Ad26.COV2.S vaccination and SARS-CoV-2 variants. Study results and limitations: Following vaccination, spike-specific CD8+ and CD4+ T cell responses reportedly exhibited substantial breadth. Vaccine recipients and placebo recipients showed similar non-spike TCR breadth. Placebo recipients trailed vaccine recipients in spike-specific TCR breadth. It is possible that the TCR breadth and depth analyses underestimated the total T cell responses.

Sequencing used immunoSEQ multiplex PCR; TCRdb keeps in-frame clones, though not all of them. The repertoire consists of nearly 95,000 clones, with less than 85% occurring once and the leading ten covering more than 15%. Germline CDR1 reads SGHAT; CDR2 reads FQNNGV. Trimming cost V 2 bases and J 6 bases, with 11 bases left between them. This CDR3 comprises 14 residues. The TCR originated in a human donor who had recovered from COVID-19. This specimen was peripheral blood, taken after recovery from COVID-19. V usage is TRBV11-2 and J usage is TRBJ2-4, with a possible D match to TRBD2 (5 bases). CDR3: CASSLFSAGNIQYF. CDR3 nucleotides: TGTGCCAGCAGCTTATTCTCGGCGGGAAACATTCAGTACTTC.